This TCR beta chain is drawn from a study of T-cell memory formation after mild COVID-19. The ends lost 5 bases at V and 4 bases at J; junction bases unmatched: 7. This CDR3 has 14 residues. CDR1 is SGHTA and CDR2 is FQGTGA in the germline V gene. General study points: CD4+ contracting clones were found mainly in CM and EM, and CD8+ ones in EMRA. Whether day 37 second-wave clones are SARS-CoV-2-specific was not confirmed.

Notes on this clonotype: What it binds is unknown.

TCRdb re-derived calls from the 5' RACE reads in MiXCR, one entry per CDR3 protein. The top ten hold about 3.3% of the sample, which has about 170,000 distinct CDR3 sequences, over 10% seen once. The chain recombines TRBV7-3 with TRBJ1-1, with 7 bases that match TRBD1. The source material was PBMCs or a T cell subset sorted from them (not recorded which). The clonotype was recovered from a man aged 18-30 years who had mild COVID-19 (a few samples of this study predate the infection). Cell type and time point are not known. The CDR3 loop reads CASSPMGQSTEAFF. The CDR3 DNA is TGTGCCAGCAGCCCGATGGGACAGAGCACTGAAGCTTTCTTT.